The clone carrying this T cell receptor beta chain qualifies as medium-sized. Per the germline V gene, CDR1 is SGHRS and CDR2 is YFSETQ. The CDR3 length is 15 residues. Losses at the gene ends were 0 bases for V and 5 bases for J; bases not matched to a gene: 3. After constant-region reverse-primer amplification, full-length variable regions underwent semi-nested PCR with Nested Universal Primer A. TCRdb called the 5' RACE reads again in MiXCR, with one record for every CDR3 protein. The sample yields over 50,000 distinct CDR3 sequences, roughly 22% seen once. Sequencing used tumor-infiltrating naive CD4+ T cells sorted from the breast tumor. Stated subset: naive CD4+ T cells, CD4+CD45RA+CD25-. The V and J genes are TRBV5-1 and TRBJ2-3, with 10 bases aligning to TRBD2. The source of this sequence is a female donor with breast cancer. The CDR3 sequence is CASSLGASGGDTQYF. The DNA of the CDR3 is TGCGCCAGCAGCTTGGGGGCTAGCGGGGGAGATACGCAGTATTTT. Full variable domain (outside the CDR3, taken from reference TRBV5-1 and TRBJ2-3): KAGVTQTPRYLIKTRGQQVTLSCSPISGHRSVSWYQQTPGQGLQFLFEYFSETQRNKGNFPGRFSGRQFSNSRSEMNVSTLELGDSALYLCASSLGASGGDTQYFGPGTRLTVL.